These 31 T cell receptor beta chains were sequenced from one sample in a study of blood T cell repertoires in COVID-19. The protocol was immunoSEQ multiplex PCR, while the TCRdb copy is restricted to in-frame clones and leaves out a portion. The sample records fewer than 150,000 clones, around 84% being singletons. Input material: peripheral blood. These receptor sequences come from a human donor in a cohort sampled during active COVID-19.

V usage is TRBV5-1 and J usage is TRBJ2-3; 10 bases agree with TRBD1. The CDR3 has 16 residues. After removal of 4 bases from V and 4 bases from J, the junction contained 9 bases not matched to a gene. In germline, CDR1 is SGHRS, CDR2 YFSETQ. CDR3 residues: CASSLAGTGESDTQYF. CDR3 DNA: TGCGCCAGCAGCCTGGCCGGGACAGGGGAATCAGATACGCAGTATTTT.

J is TRBJ2-5 and V is TRBV27; 9 bases map to TRBD1. J lost 4 bases, V lost 3 bases, and 3 bases had no gene match. This CDR3 region has 14 residues. Per the germline V gene, CDR1 is MNHEY and CDR2 is SMNVEV (reference sequence). In DNA, the CDR3 is TGTGCCAGCAGTTTCTACAGGGGGCTAGAGACCCAGTACTTC. Protein sequence: CASSFYRGLETQYF.

The V gene is TRBV30, the J gene TRBJ1-4, with D perhaps TRBD1 (5 bases). V was pared by 5 bases and J by 3 bases, with 10 bases between. Germline values: CDR1 GTSNPN, CDR2 SVGIG (reference sequence). The CDR3 is 13 residues long. CDR3 sequence reads: CAWGPGPNEKLFF. For the CDR3, the DNA is TGTGCCTGGGGACCAGGGCCTAATGAAAAACTGTTTTTT.

This chain joins TRBV6-5 and TRBJ1-1, with TRBD1 matching 8 bases. Germline loops: CDR1 MNHEY, CDR2 SVGAGI. Losses at the gene ends were 9 bases for V and 4 bases for J; bases not matched to a gene: 7. The CDR3 covers 13 residues. The CDR3 region is CARRTGLVTEAFF. The CDR3 DNA is TGTGCCAGGAGGACAGGGTTAGTCACTGAAGCTTTCTTT.

The rearrangement uses TRBV3-1 (or the pseudogene TRBV3-2) and TRBJ1-1, with 7 bases matching TRBD1. The CDR3 sequence is 13 residues long. Germline V gene sequence: CDR1 LGHDT, CDR2 YNNKEL (reference sequence). V was clipped by 4 bases and J by 11 bases; unmatched bases: 10. The CDR3 protein is CASSRQGNGVAFF. DNA for the CDR3: TGTGCCAGCAGCCGACAGGGAAACGGAGTCGCTTTCTTT.

V is TRBV3-1 (or the pseudogene TRBV3-2) and J is TRBJ2-3; TRBD2 agrees at 13 bases. The CDR3 has 17 amino acids. J was trimmed by 2 bases and V by 4 bases; bases with no gene match: 6. The germline V gene has CDR1 LGHDT and CDR2 YNNKEL (reference sequence). CDR3 amino acids: CASSPLGTSGDTDTQYF. The CDR3 nucleotides are TGTGCCAGCAGCCCGCTCGGGACTAGCGGGGACACAGATACGCAGTATTTT.

The chain links TRBV27 to TRBJ2-7, with D possibly matching TRBD1 (6 bases). This CDR3 comprises 19 residues. Germline CDR1 and CDR2: MNHEY and SMNVEV (reference sequence). Trimming stripped 6 bases from V and 0 bases from J, with 27 bases between. In nucleotides, the CDR3 is TGTGCCAGCAGACTACACAGGGACACCACTTCCGCTAGCTCCTACGAGCAGTACTTC. Translated, it gives CASRLHRDTTSASSYEQYF.

J is TRBJ1-1 and V is TRBV6-6, with D maybe TRBD1 (6 bases). This CDR3 region has 12 residues. Germline V gives CDR1 MNHNY, CDR2 SVGAGI (reference sequence). V was trimmed by 6 bases and J by 7 bases, leaving 12 bases between them. Written as DNA, the CDR3 is TGTGCCAGCAGAAACAGGGTCCTTGAAGCTTTCTTT. Its protein is CASRNRVLEAFF.

The V and J genes are TRBV19 and TRBJ1-6; a weak D match, TRBD1 (5 bases). The germline CDR1 and CDR2 sequences are LNHDA and SQIVND (reference sequence). The V and J ends lost 3 bases and 7 bases respectively, with 13 bases between them. CDR3 length: 15 residues. The CDR3 is CASSIPARANSPLHF. The CDR3 DNA is TGTGCCAGTAGTATCCCGGCCAGGGCCAATTCACCCCTCCACTTT.

The CDR3 coding sequence is TGTGCCAGCAGCTTAGTCGGGGGTGTTACAGATACGCAGTATTTT. It is translated as CASSLVGGVTDTQYF. This chain connects TRBV7-9 to TRBJ2-3, with a weak D call TRBD2 (6 bases). The V end was cut by 1 base, the J end by 3 bases, with 11 bases between. Germline CDR1 reads SEHNR; CDR2 reads FQNEAQ (reference sequence). This CDR3 region has 15 residues.

V gene TRBV7-9 combines with J gene TRBJ1-2, with D possibly TRBD1 on 5 matching bases. Trimming took 3 bases from V and 2 from J, leaving 10 bases between them. CDR1 is SEHNR, CDR2 FQNEAQ, per germline (reference sequence). This CDR3 has 14 amino acids. The CDR3 DNA reads TGTGCCAGCAGCTTGTCCCAGGGAAACTATGGCTACACCTTC. It yields the protein CASSLSQGNYGYTF.

The rearrangement joins TRBV2 to TRBJ2-4, with TRBD1 as a possible D gene (5 bases). V was cut by 4 bases and J by 8 bases, with 12 bases left in between. This CDR3 has 13 amino acids. Germline V CDR1 and CDR2: SNHLY, FYNNEI. CDR3 region: CASSGLTGDIQYF. CDR3 DNA: TGTGCCAGCAGTGGCCTCACAGGAGACATTCAGTACTTC.

The chain couples TRBV5-8 to TRBJ1-1; the D is unclear. The V gene lost 2 bases and the J gene lost 6 bases, with 8 bases spanning the gap. Germline CDR1 reads SGHTS; CDR2 reads YDEGEE. This CDR3 is built from 12 residues. CDR3 region: CASSFLPSEAFF. DNA of the CDR3: TGTGCCAGCAGCTTCCTCCCCTCTGAAGCTTTCTTT.

This chain uses TRBV6-6 with TRBJ2-1; TRBD2 is a possible D gene (5 bases). The CDR3 extends over 14 amino acids. V lost 5 bases and J 6 bases, leaving 14 bases between the germline ends. Germline assignment: CDR1 MNHNY and CDR2 SVGAGI (reference sequence). For the CDR3, the DNA is TGTGCCAGCAGTAAAACAGAGGGTAGCAATGAGCAGTTCTTC. It is translated as CASSKTEGSNEQFF.

The J gene is TRBJ1-1, the V gene TRBV5-5; 8 nucleotides agree with TRBD1. Looked up from germline, CDR1 is SGHKS and CDR2 is YYEKEE (reference sequence). The V gene end was trimmed by 2 bases and the J gene end by 4 bases; junction bases not matched to a gene: 4. The CDR3 has 14 residues. The CDR3 region is CASSFRGPSTEAFF. The CDR3 DNA is TGTGCCAGCAGCTTCAGGGGGCCCTCCACTGAAGCTTTCTTT.

The gene calls are TRBV2 and TRBJ2-3; D gene unclear. The germline V gene has CDR1 SNHLY and CDR2 FYNNEI. CDR3 size: 14 residues. Trimming pared 8 bases from V and 2 bases from J, leaving 14 bases between. The CDR3 here is CASSERRVTDTQYF. As DNA, the CDR3 is TGTGCCAGCTCCGAACGCCGAGTCACAGATACGCAGTATTTT.

CDR3 residues: CASRPTSGNTGELFF. The CDR3 DNA follows: TGTGCCAGCAGACCGACTAGCGGGAACACCGGGGAGCTGTTTTTT. This sequence joins TRBV6-5 and TRBJ2-2; 9 bases fit TRBD2. The CDR3 runs to 15 residues. CDR1 is MNHEY, CDR2 SVGAGI, per germline. Trimming cost V 6 bases and J 1 base; bases outside gene matches: 3.

This chain connects TRBV11-3 to TRBJ2-3; 7 bases align to TRBD1. Germline-derived CDR1 and CDR2 are SGHNT and YENEEA. This CDR3 region has 13 residues. The junction had 6 bases not matched to a gene; V was cut back by 5 bases and J by 7 bases. CDR3 coding DNA: TGTGCCAGCAGCACAGGGGCTGGCAATACGCAGTATTTT. It yields the protein CASSTGAGNTQYF.

The chain employs TRBV7-2 and TRBJ2-1; D ambiguous. This CDR3 spans 13 amino acids. V was clipped by 4 bases and J by 10 bases, with 14 bases between them. Germline assignment: CDR1 SGHTA and CDR2 FQGNSA. The DNA of the CDR3 is TGTGCCAGCAGCTCACAGCCGGTTGGAGAGCAGTTCTTC. It encodes CASSSQPVGEQFF.

J is TRBJ2-1 and V is TRBV19; tentatively, D is TRBD2 (6 bases). The CDR3 consists of 12 residues. Germline V gene lookup returns CDR1 LNHDA and CDR2 SQIVND (reference sequence). The V end was cut by 5 bases, the J end by 9 bases, with 11 bases between. The CDR3 spells CASSRRVGEQFF. The CDR3 region has the DNA TGTGCCAGTAGTCGGAGGGTTGGTGAGCAGTTCTTC.

The chain recombines TRBV3-1 (or the pseudogene TRBV3-2) with TRBJ2-5, with TRBD2 matching 9 bases. The germline V gene encodes CDR1 LGHDT and CDR2 YNNKEL (reference sequence). J gave up 5 bases and V 0 bases, and 13 bases lay outside the gene matches. This CDR3 is built from 18 residues. CDR3 region: CASSQESTAGGQRETQYF. CDR3 bases: TGTGCCAGCAGCCAAGAGAGTACAGCGGGGGGCCAGAGGGAGACCCAGTACTTC.

This CDR3 reads CASSPRGASSYNEQFF. In nucleotides, the CDR3 is TGTGCCAGCAGCCCCCGCGGGGCCAGCTCCTACAATGAGCAGTTCTTC. The chain recombines TRBV11-3 with TRBJ2-1; TRBD2 might be the D (6 bases). V was shortened by 5 bases and J by 0 bases, with 14 bases between the two germline ends. This CDR3 region has 16 residues. The germline CDR1 and CDR2 sequences are SGHNT and YENEEA.

The chain combines TRBV4-3 with TRBJ2-3; D gene ambiguous. Germline assignment: CDR1 LGHNA and CDR2 YSLEER. V was trimmed by 0 bases and J by 4 bases, leaving 8 bases between them. The CDR3 has 14 amino acids. The CDR3 DNA reads as TGCGCCAGCAGCCAAGAGTTCCGGGCAGATACGCAGTATTTT. It is translated as CASSQEFRADTQYF.

In DNA form, the CDR3 reads TGTGCCAGCAGTGTTGCCACAGGAGCCTTGAACACTGAAGCTTTCTTT. Amino acid sequence: CASSVATGALNTEAFF. The chain employs TRBV25-1 and TRBJ1-1; perhaps TRBD1 as D (5 bases). The CDR3 contains 16 residues. Trimming removed 4 bases at V and 0 bases at J, with 15 bases between. In germline, CDR1 is MGHDK, CDR2 SYGVNS.

The V and J genes are TRBV9 and TRBJ1-5; D might be TRBD1 (5 bases). Germline V gene sequence: CDR1 SGDLS, CDR2 YYNGEE. The CDR3 runs 14 residues. V was pared by 3 bases and J by 0 bases, with 7 bases between. The chain's CDR3 is CASSAGISNQPQHF. Here the CDR3 DNA reads TGTGCCAGCAGCGCAGGGATTAGCAATCAGCCCCAGCATTTT.

The chain employs TRBV24-1 and TRBJ2-7; 9 nucleotides agree with TRBD1. V shed 5 bases and J 0 bases; nucleotides not matched to a gene: 19. CDR1 is KGHDR, CDR2 SFDVKD, per germline. This CDR3 contains 20 residues. CDR3 coding DNA: TGTGCCACCAGTGTTCCCCCATTGGGACAGGGTAGTAGAGGCTCCTACGAGCAGTACTTC. It specifies CATSVPPLGQGSRGSYEQYF.

J is TRBJ2-7 and V is TRBV4-1; 8 nucleotides match TRBD1. Germline V gene sequence: CDR1 MGHRA, CDR2 YSYEKL. CDR3 length: 16 residues. The V gene end was trimmed by 3 bases and the J gene end by 0 bases; junction bases not matched to a gene: 7. The CDR3 loop is CASSQHPTGDSYEQYF. DNA for the CDR3: TGCGCCAGCAGCCAGCATCCGACAGGGGACTCCTACGAGCAGTACTTC.

The rearrangement uses TRBV5-4 and TRBJ1-2; 7 bases match TRBD1. There are 15 residues in the CDR3. Germline CDR1 and CDR2: SGHNT and YYREEE (reference sequence). Germline trimming cut 3 bases from V and 0 bases from J; bases unmatched to any gene: 5. DNA for the CDR3: TGTGCCAGCAGCTCCGGGACAGAAACTAACTATGGCTACACCTTC. It encodes CASSSGTETNYGYTF.

The rearrangement links TRBV2 to TRBJ1-5; TRBD1 matches at 9 bases. The ends lost 6 bases at V and 4 bases at J; junction bases unmatched: 4. Germline V lookup: CDR1 SNHLY, CDR2 FYNNEI. The length of the CDR3 is 14 residues. The CDR3 bases are TGTGCCAGCAGAGGACAGGGGTTAAATCAGCCCCAGCATTTT. This translates into CASRGQGLNQPQHF.

The chain has TRBV6-5 and TRBJ1-1, with 8 bases fitting TRBD1. J lost 4 bases, V lost 0 bases, and 4 bases had no gene match. The CDR3 is made up of 15 amino acids. The germline CDR1 and CDR2 sequences are MNHEY and SVGAGI. In nucleotides, the CDR3 is TGTGCCAGCAGTTACTCGCAGGGGGCCGGCACTGAAGCTTTCTTT. Encoded protein: CASSYSQGAGTEAFF.

This chain joins TRBV29-1 and TRBJ1-1, with D perhaps TRBD1 (6 bases). The germline V gene has CDR1 SQVTM and CDR2 ANQGSEA. The CDR3 length is 11 residues. V was shortened by 6 bases and J by 10 bases, with 15 bases between the two germline ends. As DNA, the CDR3 is TGCAGCGTCGCTTACAGGGAACGAGCTTTCTTT. Its protein product is CSVAYRERAFF.